This T cell receptor beta chain derives from a study of cytomegalovirus exposure and HLA in healthy donors. The germline gives CDR1 SGHRS, CDR2 YFSETQ. V lost 0 bases to trimming and J lost 5 bases, with 11 bases between them. This CDR3 has 14 residues. Primers included in the PCR were 60 Vbeta and 13 Jbeta primers. Clones were read by immunoSEQ multiplex PCR, and TCRdb kept only the in-frame ones, dropping some. The data contain roughly 95,000 clones, roughly four fifths of them seen just once; the ten biggest clones take up approximately 3%. This receptor was obtained from a man in his thirties or forties in good health and CMV-seropositive. The V call is TRBV5-1, the J call TRBJ2-5; possibly TRBD2 for D (5 bases). The sequenced sample was PBMCs. The CDR3 region is CASSLVGGRETQYF. The CDR3 DNA reads TGCGCCAGCAGCTTGGTAGGAGGCCGGGAGACCCAGTACTTC.